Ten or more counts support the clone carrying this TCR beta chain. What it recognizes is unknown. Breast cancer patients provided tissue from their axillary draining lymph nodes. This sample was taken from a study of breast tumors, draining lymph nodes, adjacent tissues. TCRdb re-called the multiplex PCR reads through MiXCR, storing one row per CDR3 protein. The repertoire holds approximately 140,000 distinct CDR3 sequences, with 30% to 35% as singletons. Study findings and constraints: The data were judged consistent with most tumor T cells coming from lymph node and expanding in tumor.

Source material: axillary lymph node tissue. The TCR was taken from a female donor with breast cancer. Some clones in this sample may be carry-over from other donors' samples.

CDR3 nucleotide sequence: TGCAGTGCTGCCAGGGTGGGCTATGGCTACACCTTC. Protein sequence: CSAARVGYGYTF. V gene TRBV20-1 combines with J gene TRBJ1-2; maybe TRBD1 (5 bases). The CDR3 totals 12 residues. Trimming cost V 5 bases and J 4 bases, with 11 bases left between them. The germline V gene encodes CDR1 DFQATT and CDR2 SNEGSKA (reference sequence).